The 12 T cell receptor beta chains below all came from one sample that was sequenced in a study of cytomegalovirus exposure and HLA in healthy donors. Clones were read by immunoSEQ multiplex PCR, and TCRdb kept only the in-frame ones, dropping some. In the table there are approximately 150,000 clones, approximately 86% of which are singletons. The material sequenced was PBMCs. The receptors originated from a man aged 25-45 years in good health and CMV-seropositive.

This clone was seen just once. V gene TRBV19 combines with J gene TRBJ2-7; the match to TRBD1 covers 10 bases. Unmatched junction bases numbered 3, after V lost 5 bases and J lost 2 bases. The CDR3 loop spans 14 amino acids. Germline CDR1 LNHDA, CDR2 SQIVND (reference sequence). DNA for the CDR3: TGTGCCAGTAGTCCTGGGACAGGGGCCTACGAGCAGTACTTC. Amino acids: CASSPGTGAYEQYF.

This chain links TRBV11-3 with TRBJ2-2; D is perhaps TRBD2 (6 bases). The ends were cut back, 4 bases at V and 2 bases at J, with 11 bases in the middle. Germline V lookup: CDR1 SGHNT, CDR2 YENEEA. CDR3 size: 15 residues. The DNA of the CDR3 is TGTGCCAGCAGCTCACGGGGGACCAACACCGGGGAGCTGTTTTTT. This gives the protein CASSSRGTNTGELFF.

The gene calls are TRBV5-4 and TRBJ2-7; possible D gene TRBD1, 5 bases. V lost 4 bases to trimming and J lost 7 bases, with 12 bases between them. Looked up from germline, CDR1 is SGHNT and CDR2 is YYREEE (reference sequence). This CDR3 region has 12 residues. CDR3 DNA: TGTGCCAGCAGCCTGGCGGCAGGGGAGCAGTACTTC. Translated, it gives CASSLAAGEQYF.

The chain joins TRBV7-3 to TRBJ1-2; 8 bases fit TRBD1. J was trimmed by 8 bases and V by 2 bases; bases with no gene match: 4. This CDR3 is built from 13 residues. Germline V gene sequence: CDR1 SGHTA, CDR2 FQGTGA. The CDR3 DNA reads as TGTGCCAGCAGCTTAGGACAGGGCGAAGGCTACACCTTC. It translates to CASSLGQGEGYTF.

This clone is a singleton in its sample. The chain has TRBV6-1 and TRBJ2-7, with TRBD1 matching over 7 bases. The CDR3 contains 14 residues. CDR1 is MNHNS and CDR2 is SASEGT in the germline V gene. Germline trimming cut 6 bases from V and 3 bases from J; bases unmatched to any gene: 8. In nucleotides, the CDR3 is TGTGCCAGCAGAATAGGGACAGCCCTCTACGAGCAGTACTTC. Protein product: CASRIGTALYEQYF.

The V call is TRBV7-6, the J call TRBJ1-1; no reliable D call. In germline, CDR1 is SGHVS, CDR2 FNYEAQ. This CDR3 has 14 amino acids. V lost 1 base to trimming and J lost 4 bases, with 10 bases between them. The CDR3, as DNA: TGTGCCAGCAGCTTAGATCGGGGTTCCACTGAAGCTTTCTTT. As protein: CASSLDRGSTEAFF.

This chain connects TRBV5-4 to TRBJ2-1, with D possibly TRBD1 on 7 matching bases. Germline V gives CDR1 SGHNT, CDR2 YYREEE (reference sequence). This CDR3 has 19 amino acids. Trimming took 2 bases from V and 0 from J, leaving 21 bases between them. The CDR3, as DNA: TGTGCCAGCAGCTTATCGGGCAGGGGGGCGGTCGGCTCCTACAATGAGCAGTTCTTC. Amino acids: CASSLSGRGAVGSYNEQFF.

The gene calls are TRBV9 and TRBJ2-7; D is uncertain. CDR3 length: 15 residues. Trimming stripped 0 bases from V and 0 bases from J, with 10 bases between. The germline CDR1 and CDR2 sequences are SGDLS and YYNGEE. The CDR3 region has the DNA TGTGCCAGCAGCGTAGGGCCTACGGGCTCCTACGAGCAGTACTTC. Amino acid sequence: CASSVGPTGSYEQYF.

This chain joins TRBV5-1 and TRBJ1-2; D call uncertain. V dropped 4 bases and J dropped 1 base, with 11 bases sitting between them. The CDR3 runs to 14 residues. Germline CDR1 reads SGHRS; CDR2 reads YFSETQ. Here the CDR3 DNA reads TGCGCCAGCAGCGGTGACGGAGGTAACTATGGCTACACCTTC. This sequence encodes CASSGDGGNYGYTF.

This chain uses TRBV6-1 with TRBJ1-6, with 7 positions matching TRBD1. This CDR3 comprises 13 residues. The trim removed 5 bases at V and 8 bases at J, leaving 3 bases unmatched. Germline loops: CDR1 MNHNS, CDR2 SASEGT. The DNA of the CDR3 is TGTGCCAGCAGTTTGGGGACAGATTCACCCCTCCACTTT. Its translation: CASSLGTDSPLHF.

Concerning this clone itself: Other DNA sequences in this specimen translate into the identical CDR3. The chain joins TRBV7-2 to TRBJ2-7; 8 bases map to TRBD2. The germline gives CDR1 SGHTA, CDR2 FQGNSA. The junction had 2 bases not matched to a gene; V was cut back by 4 bases and J by 3 bases. This CDR3 comprises 13 residues. The CDR3 region has the DNA TGTGCCAGCAGCTCGGGGGGGGGCTACGAGCAGTACTTC. Translation: CASSSGGGYEQYF.

This clone occurred once. The chain recombines TRBV5-6 with TRBJ1-4, with 11 bases fitting TRBD1. CDR3 length equals 14 residues. Germline CDR1 SGHDT, CDR2 YYEEEE. After removal of 4 bases from V and 8 bases from J, the junction contained 4 bases not matched to a gene. The CDR3 protein is CASSPDRGLEKLFF. CDR3 coding DNA: TGTGCCAGCAGCCCGGACAGGGGGCTGGAAAAACTGTTTTTT.